This note documents a single TCR beta chain sequence. This record comes from a study of blood T cell repertoires in COVID-19. Measured with immunoSEQ multiplex PCR; TCRdb has only the in-frame clones, and not every one. The sample carries about 59,000 clones, approximately 90% recorded once. Germline CDR1 reads KGHDR; CDR2 reads SFDVKD. V dropped 1 base and J dropped 5 bases, with 13 bases sitting between them. The CDR3 covers 16 residues. Sequences were obtained from peripheral blood. The chain employs TRBV24-1 and TRBJ2-2; D perhaps matches TRBD1 (6 bases). This TCR was sampled from a man older than 75 with acute or convalescent COVID-19. CDR3 sequence reads: CATSDLGQGNTGELFF. CDR3 coding DNA: TGTGCCACCAGTGATTTAGGGCAGGGGAATACCGGGGAGCTGTTTTTT.